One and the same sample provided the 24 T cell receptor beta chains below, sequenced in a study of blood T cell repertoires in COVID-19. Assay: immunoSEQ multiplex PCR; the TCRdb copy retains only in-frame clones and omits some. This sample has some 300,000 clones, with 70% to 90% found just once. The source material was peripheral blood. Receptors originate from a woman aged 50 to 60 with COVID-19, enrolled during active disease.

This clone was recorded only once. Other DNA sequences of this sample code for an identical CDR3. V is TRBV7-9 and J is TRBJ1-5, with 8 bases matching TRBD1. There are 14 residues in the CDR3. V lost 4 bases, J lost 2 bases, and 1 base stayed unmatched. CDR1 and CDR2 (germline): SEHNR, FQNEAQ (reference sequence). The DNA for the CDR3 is TGTGCCAGCAGCTCGGGACAGGGCAATCAGCCCCAGCATTTT. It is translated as CASSSGQGNQPQHF.

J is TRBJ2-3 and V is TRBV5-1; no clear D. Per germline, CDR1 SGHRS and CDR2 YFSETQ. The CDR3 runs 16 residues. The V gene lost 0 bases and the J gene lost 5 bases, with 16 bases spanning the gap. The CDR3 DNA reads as TGCGCCAGCAGCTTGGGTGGCGGAAGTCCCGGAGATACGCAGTATTTT. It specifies CASSLGGGSPGDTQYF.

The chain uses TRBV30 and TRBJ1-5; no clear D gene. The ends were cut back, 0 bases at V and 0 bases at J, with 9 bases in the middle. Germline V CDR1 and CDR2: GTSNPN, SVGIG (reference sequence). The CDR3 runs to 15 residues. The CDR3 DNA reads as TGTGCCTGGAGTGTACCGAACAGTAGCAATCAGCCCCAGCATTTT. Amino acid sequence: CAWSVPNSSNQPQHF.

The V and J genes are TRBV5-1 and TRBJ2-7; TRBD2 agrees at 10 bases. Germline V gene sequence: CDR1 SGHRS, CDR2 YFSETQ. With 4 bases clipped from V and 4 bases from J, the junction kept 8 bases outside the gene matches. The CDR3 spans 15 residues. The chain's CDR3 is CASSTLAGGAYEQYF. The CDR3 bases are TGCGCCAGCAGCACCTTAGCGGGAGGCGCTTACGAGCAGTACTTC.

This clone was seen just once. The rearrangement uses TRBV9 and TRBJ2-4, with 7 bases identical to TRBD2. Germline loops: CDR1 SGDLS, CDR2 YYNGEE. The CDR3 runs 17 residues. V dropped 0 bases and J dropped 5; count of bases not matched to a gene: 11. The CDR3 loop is CASSVAVSTGLQNIQYF. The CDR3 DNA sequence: TGTGCCAGCAGCGTAGCCGTCTCAACGGGACTACAAAACATTCAGTACTTC.

This CDR3 reads CASSLAPGQGDEQYF. The CDR3, as DNA: TGCGCCAGCAGCTTGGCCCCGGGACAGGGGGACGAGCAGTACTTC. V usage is TRBV5-1 and J usage is TRBJ2-7; 11 nucleotides align to TRBD1. V gave up 0 bases and J gave up 5 bases; unmatched junction bases: 4. Germline values: CDR1 SGHRS, CDR2 YFSETQ. This CDR3 spans 15 amino acids.

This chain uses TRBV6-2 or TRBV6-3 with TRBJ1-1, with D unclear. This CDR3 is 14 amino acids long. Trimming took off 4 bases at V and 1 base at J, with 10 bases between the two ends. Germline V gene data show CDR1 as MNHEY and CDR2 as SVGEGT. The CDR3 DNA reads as TGTGCCAGCAGTTTTGGGCAGCCGAACACTGAAGCTTTCTTT. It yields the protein CASSFGQPNTEAFF.

The CDR3 DNA is TGCAGCGTTGGGTTCGGCTCTGGAAACACCATATATTTT. This gives the protein CSVGFGSGNTIYF. V gene TRBV29-1 combines with J gene TRBJ1-3; D remains unclear. This CDR3 has 13 amino acids. V lost 4 bases and J 0 bases, leaving 7 bases between the germline ends. Per germline, CDR1 SQVTM and CDR2 ANQGSEA. Looking up the rest from reference TRBV29-1 and TRBJ1-3 gives the full variable domain: SAVISQKPSRDICQRGTSLTIQCQVDSQVTMMFWYRQQPGQSLTLIATANQGSEATYESGFVIDKFPISRPNLTFSTLTVSNMSPEDSSIYLCSVGFGSGNTIYFGEGSWLTVV.

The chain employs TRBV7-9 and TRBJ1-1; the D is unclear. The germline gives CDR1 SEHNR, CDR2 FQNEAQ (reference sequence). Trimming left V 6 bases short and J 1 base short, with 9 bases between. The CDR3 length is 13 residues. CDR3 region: CASSRLGNTEAFF. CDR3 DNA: TGTGCCAGCAGTAGACTGGGGAACACTGAAGCTTTCTTT. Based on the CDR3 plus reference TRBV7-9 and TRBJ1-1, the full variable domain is DTGVSQNPRHKITKRGQNVTFRCDPISEHNRLYWYRQTLGQGPEFLTYFQNEAQLEKSRLLSDRFSAERPKGSFSTLEIQRTEQGDSAMYLCASSRLGNTEAFFGQGTRLTVV.

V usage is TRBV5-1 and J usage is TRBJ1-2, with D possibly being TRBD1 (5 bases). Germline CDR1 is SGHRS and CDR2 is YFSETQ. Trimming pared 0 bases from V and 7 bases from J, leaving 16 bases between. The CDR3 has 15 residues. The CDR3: CASSLGSGRAGGYTF. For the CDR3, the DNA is TGCGCCAGCAGCTTGGGGTCAGGCAGGGCTGGTGGCTACACCTTC.

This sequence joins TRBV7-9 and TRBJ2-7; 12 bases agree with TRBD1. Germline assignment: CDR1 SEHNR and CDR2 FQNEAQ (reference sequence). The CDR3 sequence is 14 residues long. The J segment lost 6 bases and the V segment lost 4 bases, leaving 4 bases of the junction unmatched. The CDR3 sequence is CASSSPGQGAEQYF. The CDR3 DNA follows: TGTGCCAGCAGCTCCCCGGGACAGGGGGCCGAGCAGTACTTC.

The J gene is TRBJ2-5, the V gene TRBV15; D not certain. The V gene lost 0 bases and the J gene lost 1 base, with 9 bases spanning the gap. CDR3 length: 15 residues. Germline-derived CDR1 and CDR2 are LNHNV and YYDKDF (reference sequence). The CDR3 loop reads CATSRDLGSQETQYF. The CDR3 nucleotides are TGTGCCACCAGCAGAGATCTGGGCAGCCAAGAGACCCAGTACTTC.

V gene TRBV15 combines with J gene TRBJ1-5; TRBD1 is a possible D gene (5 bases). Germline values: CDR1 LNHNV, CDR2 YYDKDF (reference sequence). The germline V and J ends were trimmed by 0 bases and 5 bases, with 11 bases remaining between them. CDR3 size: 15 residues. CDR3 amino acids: CATSRDRQGYQPQHF. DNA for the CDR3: TGTGCCACCAGCAGAGATAGGCAGGGATATCAGCCCCAGCATTTT.

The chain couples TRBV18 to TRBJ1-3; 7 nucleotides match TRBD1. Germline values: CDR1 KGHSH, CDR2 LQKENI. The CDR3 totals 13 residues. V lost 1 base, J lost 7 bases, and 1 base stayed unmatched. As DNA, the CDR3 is TGTGCCAGCTCACCACGACAGGGCAACACCATATATTTT. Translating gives CASSPRQGNTIYF.

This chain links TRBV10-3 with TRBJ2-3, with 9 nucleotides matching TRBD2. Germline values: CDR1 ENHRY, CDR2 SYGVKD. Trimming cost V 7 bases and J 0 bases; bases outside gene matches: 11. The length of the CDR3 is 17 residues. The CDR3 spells CAIKSQREAPSTDTQYF. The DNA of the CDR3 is TGTGCCATCAAAAGCCAGCGGGAGGCACCAAGCACAGATACGCAGTATTTT.

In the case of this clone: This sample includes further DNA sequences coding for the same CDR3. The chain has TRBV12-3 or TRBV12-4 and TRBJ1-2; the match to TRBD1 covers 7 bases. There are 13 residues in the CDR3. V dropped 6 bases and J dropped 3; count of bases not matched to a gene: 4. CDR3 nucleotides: TGTGCCAGCAGCCCACAGGGGTACTATGGCTACACCTTC. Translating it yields CASSPQGYYGYTF.

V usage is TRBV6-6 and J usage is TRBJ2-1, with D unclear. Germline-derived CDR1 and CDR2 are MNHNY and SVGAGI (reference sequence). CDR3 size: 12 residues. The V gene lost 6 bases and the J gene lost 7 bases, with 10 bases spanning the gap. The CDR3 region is CASSPPGNEQFF. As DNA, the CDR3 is TGTGCCAGCAGCCCTCCAGGAAATGAGCAGTTCTTC.

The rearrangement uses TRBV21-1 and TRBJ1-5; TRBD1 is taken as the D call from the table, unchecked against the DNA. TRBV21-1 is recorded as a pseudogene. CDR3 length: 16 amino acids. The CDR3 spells CASSILTERSNQPQHF. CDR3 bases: TGTGCCAGCAGCATATTGACAGAAAGAAGCAATCAGCCCCAGCATTTT.

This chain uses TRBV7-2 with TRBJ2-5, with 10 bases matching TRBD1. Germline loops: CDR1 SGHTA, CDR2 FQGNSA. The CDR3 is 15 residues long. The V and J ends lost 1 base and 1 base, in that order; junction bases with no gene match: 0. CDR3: CASSLGDRGQETQYF. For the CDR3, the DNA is TGTGCCAGCAGCTTAGGGGACAGGGGCCAAGAGACCCAGTACTTC. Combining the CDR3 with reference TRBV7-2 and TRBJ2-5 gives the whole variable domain GAGVSQSPSNKVTEKGKDVELRCDPISGHTALYWYRQSLGQGLEFLIYFQGNSAPDKSGLPSDRFSAERTGGSVSTLTIQRTQQEDSAVYLCASSLGDRGQETQYFGPGTRLLVL.

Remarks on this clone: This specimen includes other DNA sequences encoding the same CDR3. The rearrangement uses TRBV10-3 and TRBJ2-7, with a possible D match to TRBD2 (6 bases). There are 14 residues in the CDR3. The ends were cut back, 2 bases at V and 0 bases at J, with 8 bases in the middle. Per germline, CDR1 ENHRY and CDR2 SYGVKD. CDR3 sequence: CAISEGRSSYEQYF. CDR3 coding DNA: TGTGCCATCAGTGAGGGGAGGTCCTCCTACGAGCAGTACTTC.

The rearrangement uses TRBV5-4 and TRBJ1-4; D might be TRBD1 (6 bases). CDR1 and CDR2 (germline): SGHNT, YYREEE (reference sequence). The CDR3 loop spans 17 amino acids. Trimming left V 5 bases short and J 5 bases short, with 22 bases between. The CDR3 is CASSKTGGLNGNEKLFF. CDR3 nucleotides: TGTGCCAGCAGTAAAACGGGGGGGCTGAATGGGAATGAAAAACTGTTTTTT.

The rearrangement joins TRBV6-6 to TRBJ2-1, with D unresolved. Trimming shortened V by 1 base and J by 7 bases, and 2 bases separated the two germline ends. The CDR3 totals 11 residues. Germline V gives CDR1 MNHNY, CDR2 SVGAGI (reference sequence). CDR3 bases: TGTGCCAGCAGTTACTTAAATGAGCAGTTCTTC. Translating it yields CASSYLNEQFF.

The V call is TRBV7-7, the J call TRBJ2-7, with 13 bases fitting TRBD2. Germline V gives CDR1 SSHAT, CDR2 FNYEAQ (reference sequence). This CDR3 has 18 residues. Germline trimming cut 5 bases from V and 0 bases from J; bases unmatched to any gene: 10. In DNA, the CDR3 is TGTGCCAGCAGCCCGCCGACTAGCGGGAGGCCCAGCTCCTACGAGCAGTACTTC. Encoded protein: CASSPPTSGRPSSYEQYF.

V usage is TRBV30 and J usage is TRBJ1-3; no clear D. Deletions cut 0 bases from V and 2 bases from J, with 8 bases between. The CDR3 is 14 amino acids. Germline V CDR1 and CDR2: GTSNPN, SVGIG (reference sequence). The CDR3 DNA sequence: TGTGCCTGGAGTGTCGGGAGGACTGGAAACACCATATATTTT. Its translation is CAWSVGRTGNTIYF.